This T cell receptor beta chain was captured by sequencing in a study of beta chain features in type 1 diabetes (dated by TCRdb to 2016 to 2018). The study in broad terms: No differences in mean age, gender distribution, total cell number or subset yield were found between patients and healthy donors. Across all samples, fewer than 110,000,000 sorted cells were examined, and cell number per subset correlated strongly with RNA yield. The study compared the TCRB repertoires of sorted circulating CD4+ T cell subsets in recently diagnosed type 1 diabetes patients with those in matched healthy donors. Whereas all 30 or so donors provided naive and central memory subsets, regulatory and stem cell-like memory subsets were isolated from just 8 patients and roughly eight healthy donors. Study-wide findings and limitations: Because the HLA sub-analyses included only small numbers of individuals, any influence of HLA type on TCRB rearrangement was left unresolved. Naive, central memory and regulatory TCRB repertoires appeared to be more similar among patients than among healthy donors. Shorter templates might be favored by PCR, yet because patient and control samples were amplified and corrected together, any such skew would affect both groups equally. Fewer insertions and more nucleotide deletions at VDJ recombination sites were observed in patients with type 1 diabetes, implying thymic rearrangement abnormalities. Type 1 diabetes patients showed a moderate but significant shortening of TCRB CDR3 length in all four CD4+ subsets. Because cDNA rather than genomic DNA was sequenced, highly expressing activated cells could have been over-represented, although no difference in activation and CD3 levels was found between groups.

From each donor, a single peripheral blood sample of about 100 mL on average was drawn into heparinised tubes. Naive, central memory, regulatory and stem cell-like memory CD4+ T cells were sorted on a BD FACSAria II using a panel including CD45RO, CCR7, CD25, CD127, CD95 and CD27. A purity above 95% was achieved for all sorted populations. PBMCs were isolated immediately by Lymphoprep density gradient centrifugation and stained directly without culture. Samples were stained and sorted in pairs, with one healthy donor and one patient per experiment, so that batch effects were minimized. The CDR3 has 14 amino acids, counting the end cysteine and phenylalanine. Left in the record is the CDR3 DNA by itself, 42 bases read in frame from the first base. Trimming removed 2 bases from V and 5 bases from J, leaving 12 bases between the germline ends. The germline V gene sets CDR1 to WSHSY and CDR2 to SAAADI.

With respect to this clone: There is no known antigen for this receptor. Base qualities are not at hand, and no much larger clone is one base apart.

The entire isolated RNA was reverse transcribed using the High Capacity cDNA Reverse Transcription Kit, and thus expressed TCRB transcripts were sequenced. Naive, central memory and regulatory T cell samples underwent deep immunoSEQ sequencing, averaging about 3.57 million total reads per sample. Sorted cells were lysed in RLT buffer, and RNA was extracted using DNase-treated RNeasy Micro or Mini kits according to cell number. Each cell subset was processed on its own to prevent cross-contamination, while patient and healthy donor samples were processed together. TCRB sequences were amplified from cDNA with the immunoSEQ multiplex PCR, producing 87-bp fragments spanning the CDR3 region. Sequencing of the amplicons was performed on the Illumina HiSeq platform. Turning to the authors' computational methods: Synthetic template baselines were used to correct PCR bias computationally, reads within Hamming distance 2 were collapsed, and singletons that could not be merged were discarded. Reads were aligned against IMGT so that V, D and J genes, CDR3 length and insertions or deletions at six rearrangement sites could be assigned. Within each subset, clonotype counts were normalized to sorted cell number, after which true diversity and Gini coefficients were computed with the tcR R package. Repertoire sharing was quantified using the overlap coefficient calculated on TCRB nucleotide sequences. TCRdb retrieved this table from immuneACCESS and kept in-frame rearrangements only. Not all clones are present; in checked studies, unresolved V genes account for under half, and no reason is known for the remainder. V and J calls and clone size are those listed in that table; D and trimming were worked out from the DNA. This sample comprises almost 350,000 clones, roughly 9% of them detected only once. Around 1% of the sample is taken by the ten largest.

The sample comprised central memory CD4+ T cells from blood. The sequence joins TRBV10-2 to TRBJ2-5; tentative D gene TRBD1, with 8 bases matching. The TCR sequence derives from a man aged 25-40 years with type 1 diabetes. The CDR3 amino acid sequence is: CASSEPQGGETQYF. The DNA sequence reads TGCGCCAGCAGTGAGCCACAGGGGGGGGAGACCCAGTACTTC.